The T cell receptor (beta chain) under discussion was sequenced for a study of metastatic and nonmetastatic thyroid tumors. Study-level information: Malignant and benign thyroid patients had repertoires compared in peripheral blood and tumor or nodule tissue.

The V and J ends lost 1 base and 0 bases respectively, with 7 bases between them. Germline values: CDR1 KGHDR, CDR2 SFDVKD. The CDR3 runs 15 residues. TCRdb reprocessed the PCR reads using MiXCR. Among roughly 58,000 clones listed, approximately 4% were seen once. This clone was seen many times. Every patient underwent thyroid surgery untreated. This chain connects TRBV24-1 to TRBJ2-3; D is ambiguous. This TCR came from a female donor with papillary thyroid cancer or a benign thyroid nodule (not recorded which). Some clones in this sample may be carry-over from other donors' samples. Specimen: blood. The CDR3 spells CATSDLGASTDTQYF. In DNA, the CDR3 is TGTGCCACCAGTGATTTAGGCGCGAGCACAGATACGCAGTATTTT.